What follows are 30 T cell receptor beta chains derived from one specimen sequenced in a study of T cell responses to AZD1222 COVID-19 vaccine (dated by TCRdb to the early 2020s). The sample's time point, from its label and the paper: about 28 days (+/-7) after the second vaccine dose. To prepare the library, the immunoSEQ multiplex PCR assay was applied. The source is immuneACCESS, and TCRdb retained only in-frame sequences with V and J called. Part of the clones is not carried over; for the studies checked, unresolved V genes explain less than half of this, and the remainder is unexplained. The sample contains about 120,000 clones, roughly 92% of them found a single time. The top ten constitute about 1.6% of the sample. This sample comprised peripheral blood, obtained 28 days after the second AZD1222 dose. The source is an adult who received the AZD1222 COVID-19 vaccine.

The DNA of the CDR3 is TGTGCCAGCAGTGACAGGGTGGGTAATTCACCCCTCCACTTT. This encodes CASSDRVGNSPLHF. The genes are TRBV2 and TRBJ1-6; TRBD1 might be the D (5 bases). V lost 3 bases and J lost 6, with 9 bases in between. This CDR3 is built from 14 residues. The germline CDR1 and CDR2 sequences are SNHLY and FYNNEI.

The chain employs TRBV28 and TRBJ1-2; the match to TRBD1 covers 7 bases. This CDR3 region has 14 residues. Germline loops: CDR1 MDHEN, CDR2 SYDVKM. J gave up 7 bases and V 5 bases, and 10 bases lay outside the gene matches. CDR3 nucleotides: TGTGCCAGCAGTCCGCTTACCAGGGGGAGTGGCTACACCTTC. As protein: CASSPLTRGSGYTF.

V usage is TRBV5-1 and J usage is TRBJ2-1; 11 nucleotides line up with TRBD2. The CDR3 extends over 20 amino acids. J gave up 1 base and V 3 bases, and 15 bases lay outside the gene matches. CDR1 is SGHRS, CDR2 YFSETQ, per germline. CDR3 sequence (DNA): TGCGCCAGCAGCTCCAGGAAACCGGGACTAGCGGAGTTTTCCTACAATGAGCAGTTCTTC. Translated, it gives CASSSRKPGLAEFSYNEQFF.

The genes are TRBV10-1 and TRBJ2-1; 8 nucleotides line up with TRBD1. V trimming: 2 bases; J trimming: 11 bases; junction bases outside the gene matches: 8. CDR1 and CDR2 (germline): WNHNN, SYGVQD (reference sequence). CDR3 length equals 14 residues. The CDR3, as DNA: TGCGCCAGCAGTGAGGGACAGGGTACCGGAAAGCAGTTCTTC. Its protein is CASSEGQGTGKQFF.

This clone was recorded once. V usage is TRBV6-5 and J usage is TRBJ1-1; D remains unclear. The length of the CDR3 is 15 residues. Germline values: CDR1 MNHEY, CDR2 SVGAGI. With 0 bases removed from V and 3 bases from J, the gap between germline ends came to 11 bases. Here the CDR3 DNA reads TGTGCCAGCAGTTACTCACCAGGATCTTACACTGAAGCTTTCTTT. Encoded protein: CASSYSPGSYTEAFF.

The chain joins TRBV27 to TRBJ1-2; the D gene is possibly TRBD1 (6 bases). The CDR3 sequence is 13 residues long. The germline V and J ends were trimmed by 2 bases and 7 bases, with 11 bases remaining between them. CDR1 and CDR2 (germline): MNHEY, SMNVEV (reference sequence). CDR3 residues: CASSLEGGGGYTF. CDR3 bases: TGTGCCAGCAGTTTAGAGGGGGGCGGTGGCTACACCTTC.

The chain recombines TRBV28 with TRBJ1-2; 12 positions match TRBD1. From germline, CDR1 is MDHEN and CDR2 SYDVKM. V gave up 1 base and J gave up 6 bases; unmatched junction bases: 12. The CDR3 totals 18 residues. This chain's CDR3 is CASSLYQGQGARRDGYTF. CDR3 bases: TGTGCCAGCAGTTTATACCAGGGACAGGGGGCGCGAAGGGATGGCTACACCTTC.

This sequence joins TRBV27 and TRBJ2-7; D not certain. The V gene's germline CDR1 is MNHEY and CDR2 SMNVEV (reference sequence). V gave up 0 bases and J gave up 0 bases, with 6 bases separating them. The CDR3 spans 14 residues. The CDR3 protein is CASSLSRSSYEQYF. Here the CDR3 DNA reads TGTGCCAGCAGTTTATCCAGGAGCTCCTACGAGCAGTACTTC.

This clone was counted a single time. The chain has TRBV6-5 and TRBJ1-1; D gene uncertain. Between the trimmed V and J ends, which lost 2 bases and 1 base, there was a span of 2 bases. In germline, CDR1 is MNHEY, CDR2 SVGAGI. The CDR3 has 12 amino acids. CDR3 nucleotides: TGTGCCAGCAGTTACACGAACACTGAAGCTTTCTTT. Its translation is CASSYTNTEAFF.

Here the CDR3 reads CSASGTGGVGYTF. For the CDR3, the DNA is TGCAGCGCATCCGGGACAGGGGGCGTGGGCTACACCTTC. J is TRBJ1-2 and V is TRBV29-1, with 12 bases that match TRBD1. In germline, CDR1 is SQVTM, CDR2 ANQGSEA. The CDR3 is made up of 13 amino acids. The V segment lost 7 bases and the J segment 8 bases; nucleotides outside the gene matches: 8.

The chain carries TRBV6-4 and TRBJ2-1; weak D call: TRBD2 (5 bases). The CDR3 spans 14 residues. V was clipped by 0 bases and J by 10 bases, with 13 bases between them. Germline CDR1 is MRHNA and CDR2 is SNTAGT. CDR3 in amino acids: CASSDSRLGVEQFF. The CDR3 coding sequence is TGTGCCAGCAGTGACTCTAGGCTGGGAGTCGAGCAGTTCTTC.

The chain has TRBV6-5 and TRBJ2-6; 11 nucleotides line up with TRBD1. Germline V gives CDR1 MNHEY, CDR2 SVGAGI. Trimming removed 8 bases from V and 3 bases from J; junction bases left unmatched: 3. The CDR3 is 15 amino acids. The CDR3 DNA sequence: TGTGCCAGCGGACAGGGGGCTGGTGGGGCCAACGTCCTGACTTTC. This codes for CASGQGAGGANVLTF.

The V gene is TRBV11-2, the J gene TRBJ2-5, with 10 bases lining up with TRBD2. Germline loops: CDR1 SGHAT, CDR2 FQNNGV. This CDR3 is built from 15 residues. V trimming: 5 bases; J trimming: 1 base; junction bases outside the gene matches: 4. CDR3 bases: TGTGCCAGCAGCCCACAGCGGGAGGGCCAAGAGACCCAGTACTTC. It yields the protein CASSPQREGQETQYF.

The V call is TRBV10-3, the J call TRBJ2-1; 9 bases match TRBD1. Germline trimming cut 4 bases from V and 5 bases from J; bases unmatched to any gene: 9. CDR3 length: 16 amino acids. The germline V gene has CDR1 ENHRY and CDR2 SYGVKD. CDR3: CAISGLRDRENNEQFF. CDR3 DNA: TGTGCCATCAGTGGCCTCCGGGACAGGGAAAACAATGAGCAGTTCTTC.

V gene TRBV7-3 combines with J gene TRBJ2-3, with D tentatively TRBD2 (5 bases). CDR3 length: 15 residues. Germline V gene data show CDR1 as SGHTA and CDR2 as FQGTGA. Trimming removed 4 bases at V and 2 bases at J, with 13 bases between. The CDR3 DNA reads as TGTGCCAGCAGCTCCGCGGGCGCCATCACAGATACGCAGTATTTT. Amino acid sequence: CASSSAGAITDTQYF.

J is TRBJ2-5 and V is TRBV2, with TRBD2 identical over 16 bases. Germline V gene sequence: CDR1 SNHLY, CDR2 FYNNEI. The V gene end was trimmed by 7 bases and the J gene end by 5 bases; junction bases not matched to a gene: 4. The CDR3 length is 15 residues. CDR3 nucleotide sequence: TGTGCCAGCACGATGGGACTAGCGGGAGGGGAGACCCAGTACTTC. Its translation is CASTMGLAGGETQYF.

The chain employs TRBV10-1 and TRBJ2-1, with 9 bases fitting TRBD2. This CDR3 comprises 16 residues. V gave up 3 bases and J gave up 9 bases; unmatched junction bases: 12. CDR1 is WNHNN and CDR2 is SYGVQD in the germline V gene (reference sequence). DNA for the CDR3: TGCGCCAGCAGTGAACAGATAGGCGGGAGGGCGTTTGAGCAGTTCTTC. Its translation: CASSEQIGGRAFEQFF.

This clone was counted between two and nine times. V and J are TRBV6-1 and TRBJ1-5; no firm D call. This CDR3 is 17 amino acids long. Trimming removed 3 bases at V and 6 bases at J, with 21 bases between. The germline V gene encodes CDR1 MNHNS and CDR2 SASEGT. The CDR3 sequence: CASSDGEGGVISQPQHF. DNA of the CDR3: TGTGCCAGCAGTGATGGAGAGGGCGGGGTAATAAGTCAGCCCCAGCATTTT.

With respect to this clone: Different DNA sequences within this sample yield the same CDR3. The V and J genes are TRBV7-9 and TRBJ1-2, with unresolved D. Germline V CDR1 and CDR2: SEHNR, FQNEAQ (reference sequence). The CDR3 covers 13 residues. Trimming removed 5 bases at V and 8 bases at J, with 15 bases between. CDR3 DNA sequence: TGTGCCAGCAGCCTCGACCCCCGGGAAGGCTACACCTTC. Residues: CASSLDPREGYTF.

The chain uses TRBV7-9 and TRBJ2-1; 11 nucleotides align to TRBD2. The CDR3 is made up of 16 amino acids. With V trimmed by 5 bases and J by 5 bases, 8 bases remained unmatched. Germline CDR1 and CDR2: SEHNR and FQNEAQ (reference sequence). The CDR3 protein is CASSPSSGRSHNEQFF. For the CDR3, the DNA is TGTGCCAGCAGCCCTTCTAGCGGGAGGTCCCACAATGAGCAGTTCTTC.

V usage is TRBV28 and J usage is TRBJ2-7; TRBD1 aligns across 11 bases. The CDR3 sequence is 15 residues long. Germline V gene sequence: CDR1 MDHEN, CDR2 SYDVKM. Unmatched junction bases numbered 11, after V lost 10 bases and J lost 3 bases. The CDR3 DNA follows: TGTGCCACTGAGGGGGTTGGGACAGGGGGCTACGAGCAGTACTTC. It codes for CATEGVGTGGYEQYF.

The V gene is TRBV6-5, the J gene TRBJ2-7; tentative D call: TRBD1 (6 bases). Trimming pared 0 bases from V and 2 bases from J, leaving 14 bases between. The germline gives CDR1 MNHEY, CDR2 SVGAGI. The CDR3 is made up of 16 amino acids. The DNA of the CDR3 is TGTGCCAGCAGTTACTCGTTTTGGGGGCCTCCCTACGAGCAGTACTTC. Amino acid sequence: CASSYSFWGPPYEQYF.

V gene TRBV28 combines with J gene TRBJ2-6; 7 bases line up with TRBD1. CDR3 length: 20 residues. CDR1 and CDR2 from the germline V gene are MDHEN and SYDVKM. V trimming: 5 bases; J trimming: 0 bases; junction bases outside the gene matches: 16. The CDR3 spells CASSPEPGQQKPSGANVLTF. The CDR3 nucleotides read TGTGCCAGCAGTCCCGAGCCGGGACAGCAAAAACCCTCTGGGGCCAACGTCCTGACTTTC.

V is TRBV28 and J is TRBJ1-3; a possible D gene is TRBD1 (5 bases). The CDR3 extends over 18 amino acids. The ends were cut back, 3 bases at V and 0 bases at J, with 18 bases in the middle. Germline CDR1 reads MDHEN; CDR2 reads SYDVKM. CDR3 DNA: TGTGCCAGCAGTTTGTATAGGTTAGGGGATCTCTCTGGAAACACCATATATTTT. Its protein is CASSLYRLGDLSGNTIYF.

This clone was counted once. CDR3 DNA: TGTGCCAGCTCACCGCAACTTCACCTCACAGGGGTTGGAAACACCATATATTTT. Translation: CASSPQLHLTGVGNTIYF. The V call is TRBV18, the J call TRBJ1-3, with 7 bases matching TRBD1. The CDR3 extends over 18 amino acids. The ends lost 3 bases at V and 3 bases at J; junction bases unmatched: 14. In germline, CDR1 is KGHSH, CDR2 LQKENI.

The rearrangement uses TRBV11-2 and TRBJ1-5; a possible D gene is TRBD1 (6 bases). The germline gives CDR1 SGHAT, CDR2 FQNNGV. V shed 5 bases and J shed 2 bases, with 19 bases lying between them. The CDR3 loop spans 17 amino acids. The CDR3 region is CASSPDGGGGRNQPQHF. The CDR3 region has the DNA TGTGCCAGCAGCCCCGATGGGGGTGGGGGGCGCAATCAGCCCCAGCATTTT.

The rearrangement joins TRBV10-3 to TRBJ1-3; 9 bases align to TRBD1. The CDR3 contains 14 residues. Trimming removed 9 bases from V and 2 bases from J; junction bases left unmatched: 5. Germline V gene data show CDR1 as ENHRY and CDR2 as SYGVKD. The CDR3 here is CAIFTGGAGNTIYF. The CDR3 bases are TGTGCCATTTTTACAGGGGGCGCTGGAAACACCATATATTTT.

The rearrangement uses TRBV6-5 and TRBJ2-1; D may correspond to TRBD1 or TRBD2 (6 bases each). The V and J ends lost 4 bases and 7 bases respectively, with 11 bases between them. Germline V gene data show CDR1 as MNHEY and CDR2 as SVGAGI. CDR3 length equals 13 residues. This chain's CDR3 is CASSFTGRNEQFF. Written as DNA, the CDR3 is TGTGCCAGCAGTTTCACAGGGAGGAATGAGCAGTTCTTC.

This sequence joins TRBV18 and TRBJ1-5, with a weak D call TRBD1 (5 bases). Germline CDR1 is KGHSH and CDR2 is LQKENI. The CDR3 has 16 amino acids. Trimming removed 6 bases at V and 0 bases at J, with 15 bases between. In DNA, the CDR3 is TGTGCCAGCTCCACACAGGAGGGAAATAGCAATCAGCCCCAGCATTTT. It translates to CASSTQEGNSNQPQHF.

The chain couples TRBV4-2 to TRBJ2-1, with D possibly TRBD2 on 5 matching bases. With 2 bases removed from V and 4 bases from J, the gap between germline ends came to 21 bases. The CDR3 contains 18 residues. CDR1 and CDR2 from the germline V gene are LGHNA and YNFKEQ. In DNA, the CDR3 is TGTGCCAGCAGCCAAAACAAGATCGTACGGGGATGGTACAATGAGCAGTTCTTC. Its protein product is CASSQNKIVRGWYNEQFF.